A single sample gave rise to the 3 T cell receptor beta chains below, sequenced in a study of blood T cells in healthy people across ages. A second PCR, run for roughly 7 to 11 cycles, used a sample-barcoded 5' primer plus a J-beta primer mix. TCRdb re-called the 5' RACE reads through MiXCR, storing one row per CDR3 protein. This repertoire shows approximately 850,000 distinct CDR3 sequences, roughly 60% found once; its top ten account for roughly 22%. Input material: blood. The receptors come from a man aged 25 to 40 in good health.

This clonotype has more than one count but fewer than ten. This chain's CDR3 is CSVAGYGYTF. CDR3 sequence (DNA): TGCAGCGTTGCAGGGTATGGCTACACCTTC. The rearrangement joins TRBV29-1 to TRBJ1-2, with TRBD1 as a possible D gene (5 bases). The CDR3 covers 10 residues. V was shortened by 4 bases and J by 5 bases, with 5 bases between the two germline ends. Looked up from germline, CDR1 is SQVTM and CDR2 is ANQGSEA.

This clonotype has more than one count but fewer than ten. The DNA for the CDR3 is TGCAGTGCTAGTCACCCGGGGATGTCCTACGAGCAGTACTTC. Its protein is CSASHPGMSYEQYF. The chain uses TRBV20-1 and TRBJ2-7; possibly TRBD2 for D (5 bases). CDR3 length: 14 residues. Deletions cut 3 bases from V and 1 base from J, with 13 bases between. Germline CDR1 reads DFQATT; CDR2 reads SNEGSKA (reference sequence).

The CDR3 reads CASSEGGRARSPLHF. In DNA, the CDR3 is TGTGCCAGCAGCGAGGGAGGTCGGGCCCGATCACCCCTCCACTTT. The V call is TRBV4-2, the J call TRBJ1-6; no clear D. Trimming removed 5 bases from V and 10 bases from J, with 18 bases in between. Germline V CDR1 and CDR2: LGHNA, YNFKEQ. The CDR3 runs 15 residues.